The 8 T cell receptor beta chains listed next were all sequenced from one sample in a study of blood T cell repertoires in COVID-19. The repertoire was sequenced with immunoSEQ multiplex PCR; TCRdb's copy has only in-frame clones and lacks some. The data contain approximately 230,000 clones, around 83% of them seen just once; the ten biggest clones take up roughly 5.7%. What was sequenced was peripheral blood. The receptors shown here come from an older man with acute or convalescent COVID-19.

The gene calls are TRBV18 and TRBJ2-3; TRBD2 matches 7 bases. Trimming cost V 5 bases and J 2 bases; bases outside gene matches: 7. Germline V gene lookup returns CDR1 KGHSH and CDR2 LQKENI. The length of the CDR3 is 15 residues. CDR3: CASSYSAGPTDTQYF. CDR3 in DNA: TGTGCCAGCTCATACTCAGCGGGACCCACAGATACGCAGTATTTT. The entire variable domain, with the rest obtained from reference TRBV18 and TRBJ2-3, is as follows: NAGVMQNPRHLVRRRGQEARLRCSPMKGHSHVYWYRQLPEEGLKFMVYLQKENIIDESGMPKERFSAEFPKEGPSILRIQQVVRGDSAAYFCASSYSAGPTDTQYFGPGTRLTVL.

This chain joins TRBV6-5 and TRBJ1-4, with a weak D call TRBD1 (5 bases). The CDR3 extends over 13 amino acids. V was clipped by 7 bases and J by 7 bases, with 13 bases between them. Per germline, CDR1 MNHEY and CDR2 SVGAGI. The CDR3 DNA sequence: TGTGCCAGCAAAGGGGCGCTGGGTGAAAAACTGTTTTTT. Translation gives CASKGALGEKLFF.

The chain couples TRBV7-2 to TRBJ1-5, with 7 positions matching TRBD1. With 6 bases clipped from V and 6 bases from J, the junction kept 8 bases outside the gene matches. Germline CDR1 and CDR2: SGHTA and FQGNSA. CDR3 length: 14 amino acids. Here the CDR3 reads CASRLTGHSQPQHF. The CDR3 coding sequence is TGTGCCAGCAGGCTGACAGGGCACTCTCAGCCCCAGCATTTT.

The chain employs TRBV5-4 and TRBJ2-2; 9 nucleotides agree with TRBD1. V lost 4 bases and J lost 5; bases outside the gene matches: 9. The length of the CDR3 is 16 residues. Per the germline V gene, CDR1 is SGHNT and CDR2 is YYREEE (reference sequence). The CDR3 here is CASSPPQGASTGELFF. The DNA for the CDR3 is TGTGCCAGCAGCCCCCCACAGGGGGCATCGACCGGGGAGCTGTTTTTT.

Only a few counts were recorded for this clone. CDR3 bases: TGTGCCAGCAGTTTTTTAGCGGGGGGCCTCCACACAGATACGCAGTATTTT. Encoded protein: CASSFLAGGLHTDTQYF. The chain employs TRBV28 and TRBJ2-3, with TRBD2 matching 10 bases. The V and J ends lost 3 bases and 2 bases, in that order; junction bases with no gene match: 8. The germline V gene encodes CDR1 MDHEN and CDR2 SYDVKM. The CDR3 has 17 amino acids.

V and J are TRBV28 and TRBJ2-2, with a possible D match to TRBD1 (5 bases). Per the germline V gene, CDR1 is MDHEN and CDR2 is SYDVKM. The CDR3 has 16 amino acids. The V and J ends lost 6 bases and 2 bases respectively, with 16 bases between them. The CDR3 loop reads CASSGTPDRNTGELFF. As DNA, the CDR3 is TGTGCCAGCAGCGGCACCCCCGACAGAAACACCGGGGAGCTGTTTTTT.

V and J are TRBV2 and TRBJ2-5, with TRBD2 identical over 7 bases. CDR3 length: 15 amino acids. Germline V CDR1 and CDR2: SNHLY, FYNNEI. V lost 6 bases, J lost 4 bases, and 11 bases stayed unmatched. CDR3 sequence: CASRPPPGGLETQYF. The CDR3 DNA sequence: TGTGCCAGCAGGCCCCCCCCGGGGGGTTTAGAGACCCAGTACTTC.

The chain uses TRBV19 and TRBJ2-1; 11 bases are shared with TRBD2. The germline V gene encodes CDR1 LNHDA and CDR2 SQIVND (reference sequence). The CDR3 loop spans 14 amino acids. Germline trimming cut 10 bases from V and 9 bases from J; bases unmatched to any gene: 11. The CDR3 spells CATTELAGVSEQFF. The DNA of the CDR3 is TGTGCCACCACCGAACTAGCGGGGGTTTCTGAGCAGTTCTTC.